This passage covers 24 T cell receptor beta chains from one sample sequenced in a study of CD8 T cells in Susac syndrome. With random hexamers, roughly 0.45 to 1 ug RNA was reverse transcribed. TCRdb passed the immunoSEQ multiplex PCR reads through MiXCR, listing each CDR3 protein once. This sample has around 110,000 distinct CDR3 sequences, with 96% found just once. Sequencing was carried out using CD4+ T cells from PBMCs. These receptors were obtained from a human donor with Susac syndrome.

This chain joins TRBV5-6 and TRBJ2-1; D might be TRBD2 (5 bases). The CDR3 sequence is 12 residues long. Germline CDR1 and CDR2: SGHDT and YYEEEE. The V gene lost 7 bases and the J gene lost 5 bases, with 10 bases spanning the gap. CDR3 sequence: CASGRRDNEQFF. The CDR3 DNA reads as TGTGCCAGCGGGAGAAGGGACAATGAGCAGTTCTTC.

The chain combines TRBV12-3 or TRBV12-4 with TRBJ2-7, with TRBD1 identical over 7 bases. V lost 5 bases and J lost 7; bases outside the gene matches: 8. CDR3 length equals 13 residues. The CDR3 coding sequence is TGTGCCAGCAGTGGAACAGGGGTAGGGGAGCAGTACTTC. This translates into CASSGTGVGEQYF.

This rearrangement joins TRBV12-3 or TRBV12-4 to TRBJ2-3, with D hard to call. Trimming shortened V by 2 bases and J by 2 bases, and 8 bases separated the two germline ends. The CDR3 contains 14 residues. Here the CDR3 DNA reads TGTGCCAGCAGTTTAAGTCAGCCCACAGATACGCAGTATTTT. This gives the protein CASSLSQPTDTQYF.

The gene calls are TRBV14 and TRBJ1-3; D ambiguous. The CDR3 loop spans 19 amino acids. Trimming pared 0 bases from V and 0 bases from J, leaving 18 bases between. The germline CDR1 and CDR2 sequences are SGHDN and FVKESK. The CDR3 reads CASSQDSGRLIFSGNTIYF. Here the CDR3 DNA reads TGTGCCAGCAGCCAAGATTCGGGCAGGCTGATATTCTCTGGAAACACCATATATTTT.

This chain uses TRBV19 with TRBJ2-5, with 8 bases that match TRBD1. The V and J ends lost 5 bases and 2 bases, in that order; junction bases with no gene match: 10. The length of the CDR3 is 16 residues. Germline CDR1 is LNHDA and CDR2 is SQIVND (reference sequence). The CDR3 DNA is TGTGCCAGTAGTCTTGGACAGGGACTTAATCAAGAGACCCAGTACTTC. Amino acids: CASSLGQGLNQETQYF.

The chain joins TRBV18 to TRBJ2-1; 8 bases match TRBD2. The J segment lost 4 bases and the V segment lost 6 bases, leaving 5 bases of the junction unmatched. The germline gives CDR1 KGHSH, CDR2 LQKENI. There are 14 residues in the CDR3. The CDR3 spells CASSQLAEYNEQFF. The DNA for the CDR3 is TGTGCCAGCTCGCAACTAGCGGAATACAATGAGCAGTTCTTC.

There are a few counts of this clonotype. The chain couples TRBV7-8 to TRBJ2-3; 11 positions agree with TRBD2. The CDR3 is 16 amino acids. V lost 5 bases and J lost 1; bases outside the gene matches: 5. CDR1 is SGHVS and CDR2 is FQNEAQ in the germline V gene. The CDR3 loop is CASSLGTSGRTDTQYF. CDR3 bases: TGTGCCAGCAGCCTTGGGACTAGCGGTCGCACAGATACGCAGTATTTT.

The chain joins TRBV11-2 to TRBJ2-3; TRBD2 matches at 9 bases. Germline CDR1 reads SGHAT; CDR2 reads FQNNGV. This CDR3 comprises 16 residues. With 2 bases clipped from V and 4 bases from J, the junction kept 7 bases outside the gene matches. DNA for the CDR3: TGTGCCAGCAGCTTACTAGCGGGAAAGGAGGCAGATACGCAGTATTTT. It specifies CASSLLAGKEADTQYF.

This rearrangement joins TRBV15 to TRBJ2-6, with TRBD1 as a possible D gene (6 bases). This CDR3 comprises 15 residues. Germline V gene sequence: CDR1 LNHNV, CDR2 YYDKDF (reference sequence). V was trimmed by 2 bases and J by 7 bases, leaving 12 bases between them. CDR3 residues: CATSRRGQSANVLTF. The DNA of the CDR3 is TGTGCCACCAGCAGAAGGGGACAATCTGCCAACGTCCTGACTTTC.

The chain recombines TRBV29-1 with TRBJ1-1; D perhaps matches TRBD1 (6 bases). The CDR3 is made up of 11 amino acids. The V gene lost 6 bases and the J gene lost 4 bases, with 9 bases spanning the gap. CDR1 and CDR2 (germline): SQVTM, ANQGSEA. The chain's CDR3 is CSVRGGTEAFF. Written as DNA, the CDR3 is TGCAGCGTCCGAGGGGGCACTGAAGCTTTCTTT.

This clonotype occurred once. The genes are TRBV20-1 and TRBJ2-5; 9 nucleotides agree with TRBD2. The CDR3 covers 17 residues. V gave up 2 bases and J gave up 0 bases; unmatched junction bases: 10. Germline V gives CDR1 DFQATT, CDR2 SNEGSKA (reference sequence). The CDR3 sequence is CSARSASGTIYQETQYF. CDR3 nucleotides: TGCAGTGCTAGATCCGCTAGCGGGACTATCTACCAAGAGACCCAGTACTTC.

CDR3 in amino acids: CASSQEQNRIETQYF. DNA for the CDR3: TGCGCCAGCAGCCAGGAACAGAATCGGATAGAGACCCAGTACTTC. V is TRBV4-3 and J is TRBJ2-5, with D unresolved. Per the germline V gene, CDR1 is LGHNA and CDR2 is YSLEER. The CDR3 length is 15 residues. V was trimmed by 3 bases and J by 4 bases, leaving 15 bases between them.

V usage is TRBV5-6 and J usage is TRBJ1-2, with D perhaps matching TRBD1 (5 bases). V shed 0 bases and J shed 7 bases, with 16 bases lying between them. This CDR3 contains 15 residues. Germline V gene lookup returns CDR1 SGHDT and CDR2 YYEEEE. The DNA of the CDR3 is TGTGCCAGCAGCTTGGGGATGAGGGACGACGGTGGCTACACCTTC. Its protein product is CASSLGMRDDGGYTF.

The V call is TRBV6-2 or TRBV6-3, the J call TRBJ2-7, with D maybe TRBD1 (6 bases). Germline CDR1 and CDR2: MNHEY and SVGEGT. The V and J ends lost 0 bases and 2 bases respectively, with 8 bases between them. CDR3 length equals 14 residues. CDR3 in amino acids: CASSYSRGTYEQYF. CDR3 sequence (DNA): TGTGCCAGCAGTTACTCGAGGGGGACCTACGAGCAGTACTTC.

In this sample, this clonotype turned up once. V gene TRBV29-1 combines with J gene TRBJ1-1; D is perhaps TRBD1 (5 bases). V gave up 7 bases and J gave up 3 bases, with 15 bases separating them. Per the germline V gene, CDR1 is SQVTM and CDR2 is ANQGSEA. This CDR3 has 13 amino acids. CDR3 nucleotides: TGCAGCGCGATCGAAGGGGTTGACACTGAAGCTTTCTTT. It yields the protein CSAIEGVDTEAFF.

CDR3 residues: CSAIQGSGNQPQHF. The CDR3 DNA is TGCAGTGCTATCCAGGGAAGTGGCAATCAGCCCCAGCATTTT. This rearrangement joins TRBV20-1 to TRBJ1-5; D may be TRBD1 (5 bases). Between the trimmed V and J ends, which lost 4 bases and 2 bases, there was a span of 12 bases. Germline V gives CDR1 DFQATT, CDR2 SNEGSKA (reference sequence). This CDR3 has 14 residues.

The rearrangement links TRBV6-1 to TRBJ2-1, with D uncertain. The CDR3 length is 12 residues. Germline assignment: CDR1 MNHNS and CDR2 SASEGT. Trimming stripped 1 base from V and 12 bases from J, with 10 bases between. The CDR3: CASSEGTGTQFF. The CDR3 bases are TGTGCCAGCAGTGAAGGGACCGGTACGCAGTTCTTC.

The chain links TRBV13 to TRBJ2-5; D not certain. CDR1 and CDR2 from the germline V gene are PRHDT and FYEKMQ (reference sequence). Trimming took 5 bases from V and 2 from J, leaving 9 bases between them. The CDR3 totals 13 residues. The CDR3: CASSREIQETQYF. The DNA of the CDR3 is TGTGCCAGCAGCCGTGAGATACAAGAGACCCAGTACTTC.

The rearrangement uses TRBV20-1 and TRBJ1-2; 8 nucleotides match TRBD1. The CDR3 loop spans 15 amino acids. Germline loops: CDR1 DFQATT, CDR2 SNEGSKA (reference sequence). V trimming: 6 bases; J trimming: 4 bases; junction bases outside the gene matches: 13. This CDR3 reads CSAMAGGALFYGYTF. CDR3 DNA: TGCAGTGCCATGGCAGGGGGCGCTCTGTTCTATGGCTACACCTTC.

The V gene is TRBV3-1, the J gene TRBJ1-2; D is unresolved. Germline loops: CDR1 LGHDT, CDR2 YNNKEL (reference sequence). V was shortened by 4 bases and J by 1 base, with 10 bases between the two germline ends. The CDR3 is made up of 14 amino acids. CDR3 region: CASSLRTFNYGYTF. CDR3 coding DNA: TGTGCCAGCAGCCTCCGGACGTTTAACTATGGCTACACCTTC.

CDR3: CASSLGGAGEVYNEQFF. In nucleotides, the CDR3 is TGCGCCAGCAGCTTGGGGGGAGCGGGAGAGGTCTACAATGAGCAGTTCTTC. The rearrangement uses TRBV5-1 and TRBJ2-1; 8 nucleotides line up with TRBD2. CDR3 length: 17 residues. The V segment lost 0 bases and the J segment 3 bases; nucleotides outside the gene matches: 8. Germline V gene data show CDR1 as SGHRS and CDR2 as YFSETQ.

This clonotype occurred once. The rearrangement links TRBV4-2 to TRBJ1-4; D is uncertain. In germline, CDR1 is LGHNA, CDR2 YNFKEQ. The CDR3 spans 16 residues. The V end was cut by 0 bases, the J end by 7 bases, with 15 bases between. The CDR3 region has the DNA TGTGCCAGCAGCCAAGACTTCTTAGGGCAGTTTGAAAAACTGTTTTTT. Translation: CASSQDFLGQFEKLFF.

The chain carries TRBV11-2 and TRBJ1-2; no clear D gene. Per germline, CDR1 SGHAT and CDR2 FQNNGV. This CDR3 region has 15 residues. Trimming left V 0 bases short and J 4 bases short, with 12 bases between. The CDR3, as DNA: TGTGCCAGCAGCTTAGAGGTCGCACCTACCTATGGCTACACCTTC. It codes for CASSLEVAPTYGYTF. Using reference TRBV11-2 and TRBJ1-2 for the parts outside the CDR3, the full variable domain is EAGVAQSPRYKIIEKRQSVAFWCNPISGHATLYWYQQILGQGPKLLIQFQNNGVVDDSQLPKDRFSAERLKGVDSTLKIQPAKLEDSAVYLCASSLEVAPTYGYTFGSGTRLTVV.

This sequence joins TRBV10-3 and TRBJ1-2; 9 positions match TRBD1. Unmatched junction bases numbered 8, after V lost 0 bases and J lost 6 bases. Germline V gene lookup returns CDR1 ENHRY and CDR2 SYGVKD. The CDR3 loop spans 16 amino acids. CDR3 DNA: TGTGCCATCAGTGAGTCGACTTATGGGACAGGGCATGGCTACACCTTC. Protein product: CAISESTYGTGHGYTF.